The clone carrying this T cell receptor (beta chain) was counted once. These data originate in a study of CD8+ T cells in alopecia areata. Study-wide background: At a dose of 5 to 10 mg twice daily, oral tofacitinib was given to treated patients.

Sequencing relied on a cDNA template that was reverse transcribed from extracted RNA. Clones were sequenced by immunoSEQ multiplex PCR, and TCRdb holds only the in-frame ones, with some missing. The sample holds some 200,000 clones, roughly 60% seen once. Noted treatment: oral pan-JAK inhibitor, 5-10 mg twice daily. Punch biopsies of lesional scalp, plus peripheral blood, were taken from alopecia areata patients. Cell sorting on a FACSAria was used to separate CD4+ and CD8+ T cells from the PBMCs. Germline CDR1 and CDR2: MRHNA and SNTAGT. V was clipped by 0 bases and J by 7 bases, with 11 bases between them. The length of the CDR3 is 14 residues.

This TCR derives from a human donor with alopecia areata. The material was CD4+ T cells sorted from blood, obtained at week 24, from a patient treated with tofacitinib. The J gene is TRBJ2-3, the V gene TRBV6-4, with D possibly matching TRBD2 (5 bases). CDR3 nucleotides: TGTGCCAGCAGTGACTCGGGAGTTCGGAATACGCAGTATTTT. Translated, it gives CASSDSGVRNTQYF.